The 26 T cell receptor beta chains listed next were all sequenced from one sample in a study of blood T cell repertoires in COVID-19. Using immunoSEQ multiplex PCR, the repertoire was profiled, and TCRdb retains in-frame clones only, with some absent. Among approximately 140,000 clones listed, about 80% were seen once. Sequencing was done on a sample of peripheral blood. All receptors derive from a human donor in a cohort sampled during active COVID-19.

This clone showed up just a few times. This chain joins TRBV27 and TRBJ2-7; TRBD1 agrees at 7 bases. Germline V gives CDR1 MNHEY, CDR2 SMNVEV (reference sequence). CDR3 size: 14 residues. The V segment lost 0 bases and the J segment 2 bases; nucleotides outside the gene matches: 1. CDR3 amino acids: CASSLSGQTYEQYF. Written as DNA, the CDR3 is TGTGCCAGCAGTTTATCGGGACAGACCTACGAGCAGTACTTC.

V is TRBV19 and J is TRBJ2-4, with 8 bases aligning to TRBD1. This CDR3 has 15 amino acids. CDR1 is LNHDA and CDR2 is SQIVND in the germline V gene (reference sequence). V lost 1 base to trimming and J lost 7 bases; unmatched junction nucleotides: 6. Here the CDR3 DNA reads TGTGCCAGTAGTATAGGGGGAGACAGGGGCAACATTCAGTACTTC. As protein: CASSIGGDRGNIQYF.

The chain uses TRBV2 and TRBJ1-2; tentatively, D is TRBD1 (6 bases). From germline, CDR1 is SNHLY and CDR2 FYNNEI. Between the trimmed V and J ends, which lost 6 bases and 6 bases, there was a span of 11 bases. CDR3 length: 12 amino acids. The CDR3 nucleotides read TGTGCCAGCAGGGACAGTCTGGATGGCTACACCTTC. Translation: CASRDSLDGYTF.

The chain couples TRBV7-2 to TRBJ2-7, with TRBD1 as a possible D gene (6 bases). Germline V gene lookup returns CDR1 SGHTA and CDR2 FQGNSA. CDR3 size: 13 residues. Between the trimmed V and J ends, which lost 8 bases and 6 bases, there was a span of 17 bases. The DNA of the CDR3 is TGTGCCAGCTCACAGGGTGGCTTGCGCGAGCAGTACTTC. It yields the protein CASSQGGLREQYF.

About this clone itself: The sample holds other DNA sequences that translate to the same CDR3. The gene calls are TRBV14 and TRBJ2-2; D is undetermined. Between the trimmed V and J ends, which lost 3 bases and 4 bases, there was a span of 6 bases. Germline loops: CDR1 SGHDN, CDR2 FVKESK. The CDR3 is made up of 13 amino acids. CDR3 in DNA: TGTGCCAGCAGCCAGGCGGTCACCGGGGAGCTGTTTTTT. Translated: CASSQAVTGELFF. The full variable domain, its missing parts supplied by reference TRBV14 and TRBJ2-2, is EAGVTQFPSHSVIEKGQTVTLRCDPISGHDNLYWYRRVMGKEIKFLLHFVKESKQDESGMPNNRFLAERTGGTYSTLKVQPAELEDSGVYFCASSQAVTGELFFGEGSRLTVL.

The chain carries TRBV7-9 and TRBJ2-1, with D possibly matching TRBD1 (6 bases). The CDR3 has 12 amino acids. Germline-derived CDR1 and CDR2 are SEHNR and FQNEAQ (reference sequence). The V end was cut by 8 bases, the J end by 5 bases, with 10 bases between. The CDR3 nucleotides are TGTGCCAGCGAGGGGGTACACAATGAGCAGTTCTTC. It yields the protein CASEGVHNEQFF.

This sequence joins TRBV18 and TRBJ2-5; 13 bases are shared with TRBD2. Germline V gives CDR1 KGHSH, CDR2 LQKENI. The CDR3 has 16 residues. Trimming at V came to 2 bases and at J to 2 bases, leaving 2 bases not matched to a gene. This CDR3 reads CASSPGTSGVQETQYF. As DNA, the CDR3 is TGTGCCAGCTCACCAGGGACTAGCGGGGTTCAAGAGACCCAGTACTTC. The entire variable domain, with the rest obtained from reference TRBV18 and TRBJ2-5, is as follows: NAGVMQNPRHLVRRRGQEARLRCSPMKGHSHVYWYRQLPEEGLKFMVYLQKENIIDESGMPKERFSAEFPKEGPSILRIQQVVRGDSAAYFCASSPGTSGVQETQYFGPGTRLLVL.

This clone was seen only once. The chain combines TRBV19 with TRBJ2-7; 7 nucleotides line up with TRBD1. J lost 5 bases, V lost 5 bases, and 9 bases had no gene match. CDR1 is LNHDA, CDR2 SQIVND, per germline (reference sequence). This CDR3 has 14 amino acids. The CDR3 region is CASSPRTGLDEQYF. The CDR3 DNA reads as TGTGCCAGTAGTCCCCGGACAGGTCTCGACGAGCAGTACTTC.

The chain combines TRBV18 with TRBJ1-1; no reliable D call. There are 13 residues in the CDR3. Trimming cost V 3 bases and J 1 base, with 6 bases left between them. Looked up from germline, CDR1 is KGHSH and CDR2 is LQKENI. Here the CDR3 reads CASSPAGNTEAFF. The CDR3 coding sequence is TGTGCCAGCTCACCGGCTGGGAACACTGAAGCTTTCTTT.

This clone showed up just once. The V gene is TRBV10-3, the J gene TRBJ1-3; no clear D. The CDR3 has 13 residues. The germline V gene encodes CDR1 ENHRY and CDR2 SYGVKD. The germline V and J ends were trimmed by 10 bases and 8 bases, with 18 bases remaining between them. The CDR3 sequence is CATSRGLEDTIYF. The CDR3 bases are TGTGCCACCTCCCGCGGGTTGGAAGACACCATATATTTT.

The chain uses TRBV25-1 and TRBJ1-4; D may be TRBD1 (5 bases). CDR3 length equals 16 residues. Germline CDR1 is MGHDK and CDR2 is SYGVNS. With 1 base removed from V and 6 bases from J, the gap between germline ends came to 15 bases. The CDR3, as DNA: TGTGCCAGCAGTGAATGGCGGGGCGGAGCGGATGAAAAACTGTTTTTT. It specifies CASSEWRGGADEKLFF.

The rearrangement joins TRBV6-5 to TRBJ1-1, with TRBD1 as a possible D gene (5 bases). The V gene lost 0 bases and the J gene lost 4 bases, with 15 bases spanning the gap. The CDR3 spans 16 residues. Germline CDR1 is MNHEY and CDR2 is SVGAGI. The chain's CDR3 is CASSYSGGRGGTEAFF. The CDR3 region has the DNA TGTGCCAGCAGTTACTCGGGGGGTCGGGGAGGCACTGAAGCTTTCTTT.

The chain has TRBV9 and TRBJ2-3, with a possible D match to TRBD1 (7 bases). V was shortened by 3 bases and J by 3 bases, with 14 bases between the two germline ends. CDR3 length equals 15 residues. Germline CDR1 reads SGDLS; CDR2 reads YYNGEE. The CDR3: CASSARGAGTDTQYF. The CDR3 DNA sequence: TGTGCCAGCAGCGCCAGGGGGGCCGGGACAGATACGCAGTATTTT.

This chain uses TRBV15 with TRBJ2-2; 10 bases line up with TRBD1. J was trimmed by 6 bases and V by 0 bases; bases with no gene match: 7. Germline CDR1 and CDR2: LNHNV and YYDKDF (reference sequence). The CDR3 contains 17 residues. This CDR3 reads CATSRDYGTGAPGELFF. For the CDR3, the DNA is TGTGCCACCAGCAGAGATTATGGGACAGGGGCCCCCGGGGAGCTGTTTTTT.

The table lists this clone with a count of one. This chain connects TRBV15 to TRBJ2-1; 7 bases line up with TRBD2. CDR1 is LNHNV and CDR2 is YYDKDF in the germline V gene (reference sequence). This CDR3 comprises 14 residues. After removal of 1 base from V and 10 bases from J, the junction contained 7 bases not matched to a gene. The CDR3 region is CATSRVLASGEQFF. The CDR3 bases are TGTGCCACCAGCAGAGTGTTGGCTAGCGGCGAGCAGTTCTTC.

In its sample, this clone was seen a few times. V is TRBV20-1 and J is TRBJ1-2, with D unclear. The germline V gene has CDR1 DFQATT and CDR2 SNEGSKA (reference sequence). The length of the CDR3 is 11 residues. With 7 bases removed from V and 4 bases from J, the gap between germline ends came to 10 bases. The CDR3 is CSGGGTYGYTF. As DNA, the CDR3 is TGCAGTGGAGGCGGAACCTATGGCTACACCTTC.

J is TRBJ2-1 and V is TRBV6-6; 9 bases map to TRBD2. CDR1 and CDR2 from the germline V gene are MNHNY and SVGAGI (reference sequence). This CDR3 contains 15 residues. Trimming took 4 bases from V and 3 from J; bases not matched to a gene: 4. The CDR3, as DNA: TGTGCCAGCAGTTTAACTAGCGGGTACTACAATGAGCAGTTCTTC. Amino acids: CASSLTSGYYNEQFF.

The V and J genes are TRBV18 and TRBJ1-2; maybe TRBD1 (5 bases). Trimming removed 1 base from V and 2 bases from J, with 20 bases in between. This CDR3 comprises 18 residues. Germline-derived CDR1 and CDR2 are KGHSH and LQKENI. The CDR3 spells CASSPLSVSGYGNYGYTF. DNA for the CDR3: TGTGCCAGCTCACCACTAAGTGTATCAGGGTACGGGAACTATGGCTACACCTTC.

The chain uses TRBV7-9 and TRBJ1-5, with 8 bases lining up with TRBD1. The trim removed 5 bases at V and 9 bases at J, leaving 6 bases unmatched. The CDR3 length is 13 residues. Germline V CDR1 and CDR2: SEHNR, FQNEAQ (reference sequence). CDR3 loop: CASSPDRVLPQHF. The CDR3 nucleotides read TGTGCCAGCAGCCCGGACAGGGTTTTGCCCCAGCATTTT.

The chain carries TRBV19 and TRBJ2-2; no clear D gene. Trimming cost V 5 bases and J 7 bases, with 8 bases left between them. The CDR3 has 12 amino acids. Germline CDR1 is LNHDA and CDR2 is SQIVND (reference sequence). The CDR3, as DNA: TGTGCCAGTAGTTCCCATAGCGGGGAGCTGTTTTTT. As protein: CASSSHSGELFF. The full variable domain, completed using reference TRBV19 and TRBJ2-2, is DGGITQSPKYLFRKEGQNVTLSCEQNLNHDAMYWYRQDPGQGLRLIYYSQIVNDFQKGDIAEGYSVSREKKESFPLTVTSAQKNPTAFYLCASSSHSGELFFGEGSRLTVL.

The chain links TRBV6-2 or TRBV6-3 to TRBJ2-2; D might be TRBD2 (5 bases). The CDR3 spans 15 residues. CDR1 is MNHEY, CDR2 SVGEGT, per germline. V was pared by 6 bases and J by 2 bases, with 13 bases between. The CDR3 bases are TGTGCCAGCAGCTCGAGAGGACTCAACACCGGGGAGCTGTTTTTT. Its translation is CASSSRGLNTGELFF.

The CDR3 loop reads CASSQVNRMNTEAFF. The CDR3 DNA is TGCGCCAGCAGCCAAGTAAACAGGATGAACACTGAAGCTTTCTTT. The chain links TRBV4-1 to TRBJ1-1; the D gene is possibly TRBD1 (5 bases). V was shortened by 1 base and J by 0 bases, with 9 bases between the two germline ends. Per the germline V gene, CDR1 is MGHRA and CDR2 is YSYEKL. CDR3 size: 15 residues.

Worth noting for this clone: The sample holds other DNA sequences that translate to the same CDR3. The chain combines TRBV19 with TRBJ1-2, with TRBD1 identical over 7 bases. The CDR3 runs 14 residues. Trimming took 4 bases from V and 4 from J; bases not matched to a gene: 6. CDR1 LNHDA and CDR2 SQIVND come from the germline V gene (reference sequence). CDR3 sequence reads: CASSTRDRVYGYTF. Here the CDR3 DNA reads TGTGCCAGTAGTACGAGGGACAGAGTCTATGGCTACACCTTC.

This chain connects TRBV29-1 to TRBJ2-5; TRBD1 matches at 12 bases. CDR3 length equals 13 residues. Germline V gene sequence: CDR1 SQVTM, CDR2 ANQGSEA. V was pared by 7 bases and J by 5 bases, with 5 bases of the junction left unmatched. CDR3 in DNA: TGCAGCGGGGGACAGGGGGCCGGGGAGACCCAGTACTTC. It specifies CSGGQGAGETQYF.

The CDR3 DNA sequence: TGTGCCACCAGCAGAGACCGTACGAACACCGGGGAGCTGTTTTTT. It translates to CATSRDRTNTGELFF. This chain connects TRBV15 to TRBJ2-2; D ambiguous. Deletions cut 0 bases from V and 0 bases from J, with 5 bases between. The CDR3 is made up of 15 amino acids. Germline V gene lookup returns CDR1 LNHNV and CDR2 YYDKDF (reference sequence).

The rearrangement links TRBV6-8 to TRBJ1-5, with 10 bases matching TRBD1. The length of the CDR3 is 15 residues. Germline CDR1 MNHGY, CDR2 SAAAGT. The J segment lost 6 bases and the V segment lost 5 bases, leaving 7 bases of the junction unmatched. For the CDR3, the DNA is TGTGCCAGCAGTGGACAGGGGGTGATAGGTCAGCCCCAGCATTTT. As protein: CASSGQGVIGQPQHF.